This T cell receptor beta chain originates from a study of shared clonotypes between healthy human individuals. The CDR3 extends over 13 amino acids. Trimming left V 3 bases short and J 0 bases short, with 6 bases between. Germline assignment: CDR1 SGHAT and CDR2 FQNNGV. Clones were sequenced by immunoSEQ multiplex PCR, and TCRdb holds only the in-frame ones, with some missing. The sample records about 2.3 million clones, about 90% being singletons. V is TRBV11-2 and J is TRBJ2-7; no clear D. Sequenced input: naive CD4+ T cells from PBMCs. Subset: CD45RA+ positively selected. The receptor was derived from a young man in good health. Some clones in this sample may be carry-over from other donors' samples. The CDR3 sequence is CASSFGRSYEQYF. As DNA, the CDR3 is TGTGCCAGCAGCTTCGGACGCTCCTACGAGCAGTACTTC.